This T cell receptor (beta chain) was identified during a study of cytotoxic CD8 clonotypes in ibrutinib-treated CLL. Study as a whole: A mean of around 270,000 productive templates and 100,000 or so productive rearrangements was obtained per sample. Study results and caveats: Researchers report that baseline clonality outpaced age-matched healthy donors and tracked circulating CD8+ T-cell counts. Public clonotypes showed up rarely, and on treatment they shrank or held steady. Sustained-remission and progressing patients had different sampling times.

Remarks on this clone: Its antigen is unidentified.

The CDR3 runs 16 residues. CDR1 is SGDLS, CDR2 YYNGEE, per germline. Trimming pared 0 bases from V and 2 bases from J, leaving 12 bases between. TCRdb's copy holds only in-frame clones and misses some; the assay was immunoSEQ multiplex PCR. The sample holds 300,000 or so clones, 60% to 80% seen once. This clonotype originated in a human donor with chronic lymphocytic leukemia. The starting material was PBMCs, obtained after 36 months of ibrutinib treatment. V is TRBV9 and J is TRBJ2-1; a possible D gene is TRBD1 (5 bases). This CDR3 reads CASSVGWGLTYNEQFF. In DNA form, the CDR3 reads TGTGCCAGCAGCGTAGGGTGGGGCCTTACCTACAATGAGCAGTTCTTC.